The rows below give T cell receptor beta chains drawn from one sample of a study of blood T cell repertoires in COVID-19. Sequenced by immunoSEQ multiplex PCR; TCRdb stores in-frame clones only, minus some. The table records tens of thousands of clones, roughly 88% of them present only once. The source material was peripheral blood. The receptors shown here come from a man between 50 and 59 years old with COVID-19, enrolled during active disease. Each CDR3 is given with its conserved first and last residue. Each record gives: D gene, J gene, V gene, clone size, CDR3 protein, CDR3 DNA. D genes are given only for firm matches. Expanded clones are given a class, and other clones once, few, many or no size at all.

d_call: -
j_call: TRBJ1-1
v_call: TRBV27
clone_size: -
cdr3_aa: CASSFQGLNTEAFF
cdr3_nt: TGTGCCAGCAGTTTTCAGGGATTGAACACTGAAGCTTTCTTT

d_call: -
j_call: TRBJ1-1
v_call: TRBV2
clone_size: -
cdr3_aa: CASRLQGFGSAEAFF
cdr3_nt: TGTGCCAGCAGGCTCCAGGGCTTCGGTTCGGCTGAAGCTTTCTTT

d_call: TRBD2
j_call: TRBJ2-5
v_call: TRBV5-1
clone_size: -
cdr3_aa: CASSLLAVQETQYF
cdr3_nt: TGCGCCAGCAGCTTACTAGCGGTCCAAGAGACCCAGTACTTC

d_call: TRBD1
j_call: TRBJ2-7
v_call: TRBV4-1
clone_size: -
cdr3_aa: CASSLRTGGHDYEQYF
cdr3_nt: TGCGCCAGCAGCCTCAGGACAGGGGGCCACGACTACGAGCAGTACTTC

d_call: -
j_call: TRBJ2-5
v_call: TRBV6-5
clone_size: -
cdr3_aa: CASSYRGGVETQYF
cdr3_nt: TGTGCCAGCAGTTACAGGGGGGGCGTAGAGACCCAGTACTTC

d_call: -
j_call: TRBJ1-5
v_call: TRBV15
clone_size: -
cdr3_aa: CATSREGARSEGNQPQHF
cdr3_nt: TGTGCCACCAGCAGAGAAGGTGCGAGATCCGAGGGCAATCAGCCCCAGCATTTT

d_call: TRBD1
j_call: TRBJ1-2
v_call: TRBV18
clone_size: -
cdr3_aa: CASSPTTGTDNYGYTF
cdr3_nt: TGTGCCAGCTCACCCACTACCGGGACAGACAACTATGGCTACACCTTC

d_call: TRBD1
j_call: TRBJ2-7
v_call: TRBV7-2
clone_size: -
cdr3_aa: CASSPFLRQGSYEQYF
cdr3_nt: TGTGCCAGCAGCCCGTTCCTGAGACAGGGCTCCTACGAGCAGTACTTC

d_call: TRBD2
j_call: TRBJ2-1
v_call: TRBV5-4
clone_size: -
cdr3_aa: CASSSSGSYNEQFF
cdr3_nt: TGTGCCAGCAGCTCTAGCGGGAGCTACAATGAGCAGTTCTTC

d_call: TRBD2
j_call: TRBJ2-3
v_call: TRBV6-4
clone_size: medium-sized
cdr3_aa: CASSEMASGRDTQYF
cdr3_nt: TGTGCCAGCAGTGAGATGGCTAGCGGGAGGGATACGCAGTATTTT

d_call: TRBD1
j_call: TRBJ1-2
v_call: TRBV19
clone_size: -
cdr3_aa: CASSTTRDRVDYGYTF
cdr3_nt: TGTGCCAGTAGTACCACCCGGGACAGGGTGGACTATGGCTACACCTTC

d_call: -
j_call: TRBJ2-7
v_call: TRBV3-1/TRBV3-2
clone_size: -
cdr3_aa: CASSQGLPSPYEQYF
cdr3_nt: TGTGCCAGCAGCCAAGGGCTTCCTTCCCCCTACGAGCAGTACTTC

d_call: TRBD1
j_call: TRBJ2-7
v_call: TRBV2
clone_size: -
cdr3_aa: CASSDRDRGRIGQYF
cdr3_nt: TGTGCCAGCAGCGACCGGGACAGGGGGCGGATTGGGCAGTACTTC

d_call: -
j_call: TRBJ2-5
v_call: TRBV6-2/TRBV6-3
clone_size: -
cdr3_aa: CASSYREETQYF
cdr3_nt: TGTGCCAGCAGTTACAGAGAAGAGACCCAGTACTTC

d_call: -
j_call: TRBJ2-3
v_call: TRBV5-4
clone_size: -
cdr3_aa: CASSQDSGGSDTQYF
cdr3_nt: TGTGCCAGCAGTCAGGACTCCGGTGGTTCAGATACGCAGTATTTT

d_call: TRBD2
j_call: TRBJ2-7
v_call: TRBV2
clone_size: -
cdr3_aa: CASFGGLLEHYEQYF
cdr3_nt: TGTGCCAGCTTCGGGGGGTTGTTAGAGCACTACGAGCAGTACTTC

d_call: TRBD2
j_call: TRBJ2-2
v_call: TRBV4-1
clone_size: -
cdr3_aa: CASSQVFPSGRVNTGELFF
cdr3_nt: TGCGCCAGCAGCCAAGTTTTTCCTAGCGGGAGGGTTAACACCGGGGAGCTGTTTTTT